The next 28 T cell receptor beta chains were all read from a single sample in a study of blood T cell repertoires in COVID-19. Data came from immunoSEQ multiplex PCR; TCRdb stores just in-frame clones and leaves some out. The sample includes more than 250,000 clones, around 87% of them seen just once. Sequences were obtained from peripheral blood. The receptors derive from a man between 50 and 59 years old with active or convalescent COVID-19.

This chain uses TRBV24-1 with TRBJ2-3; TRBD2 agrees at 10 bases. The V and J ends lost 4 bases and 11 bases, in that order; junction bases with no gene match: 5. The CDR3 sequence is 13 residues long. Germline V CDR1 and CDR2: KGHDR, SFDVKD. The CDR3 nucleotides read TGTGCCACCAGTGAGCCACTAGCGGGGAGGCAGTATTTT. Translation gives CATSEPLAGRQYF.

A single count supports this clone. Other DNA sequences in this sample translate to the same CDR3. This chain's CDR3 is CASSLGRGRETQYF. The CDR3 nucleotides read TGTGCCAGCAGCTTGGGCAGGGGTAGGGAGACCCAGTACTTC. The V and J genes are TRBV5-5 and TRBJ2-5; D might be TRBD1 (6 bases). Germline loops: CDR1 SGHKS, CDR2 YYEKEE (reference sequence). V lost 0 bases, J lost 5 bases, and 11 bases lay in between. The CDR3 is 14 amino acids.

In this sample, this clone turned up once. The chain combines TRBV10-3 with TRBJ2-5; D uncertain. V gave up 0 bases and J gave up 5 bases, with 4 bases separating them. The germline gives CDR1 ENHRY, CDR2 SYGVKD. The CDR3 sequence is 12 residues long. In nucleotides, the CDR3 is TGTGCCATCAGTGAGTCCGCGGAGACCCAGTACTTC. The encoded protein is CAISESAETQYF.

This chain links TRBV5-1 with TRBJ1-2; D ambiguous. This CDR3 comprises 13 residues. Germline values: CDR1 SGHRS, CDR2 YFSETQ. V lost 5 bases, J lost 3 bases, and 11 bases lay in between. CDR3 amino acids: CASSLTIDYGYTF. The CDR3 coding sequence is TGCGCCAGCAGTCTCACTATTGACTATGGCTACACCTTC.

The CDR3 sequence is CASSKTGDSGNTIYF. For the CDR3, the DNA is TGTGCCAGCAGCAAGACAGGGGACTCTGGAAACACCATATATTTT. This chain uses TRBV11-3 with TRBJ1-3; 8 nucleotides line up with TRBD1. This CDR3 is built from 15 residues. With V trimmed by 5 bases and J by 0 bases, 3 bases remained unmatched. CDR1 is SGHNT and CDR2 is YENEEA in the germline V gene.

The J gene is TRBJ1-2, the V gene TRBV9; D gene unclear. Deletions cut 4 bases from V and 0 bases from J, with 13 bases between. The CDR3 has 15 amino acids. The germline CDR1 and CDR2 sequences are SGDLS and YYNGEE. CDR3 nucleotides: TGTGCCAGCAGCCCCTCAAGCTTGGCTAACTATGGCTACACCTTC. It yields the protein CASSPSSLANYGYTF.

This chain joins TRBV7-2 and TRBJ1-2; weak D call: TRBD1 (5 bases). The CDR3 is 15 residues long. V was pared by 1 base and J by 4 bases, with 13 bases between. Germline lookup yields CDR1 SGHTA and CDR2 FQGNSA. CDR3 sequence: CASSLEQAASYGYTF. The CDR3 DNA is TGTGCCAGCAGCTTAGAACAGGCAGCTAGCTATGGCTACACCTTC.

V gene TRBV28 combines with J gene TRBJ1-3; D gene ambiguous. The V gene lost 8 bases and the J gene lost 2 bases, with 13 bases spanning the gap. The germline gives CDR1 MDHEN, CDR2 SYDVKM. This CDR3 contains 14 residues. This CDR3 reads CASQRLSAGNTIYF. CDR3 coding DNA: TGTGCCAGCCAAAGACTGTCCGCTGGAAACACCATATATTTT.

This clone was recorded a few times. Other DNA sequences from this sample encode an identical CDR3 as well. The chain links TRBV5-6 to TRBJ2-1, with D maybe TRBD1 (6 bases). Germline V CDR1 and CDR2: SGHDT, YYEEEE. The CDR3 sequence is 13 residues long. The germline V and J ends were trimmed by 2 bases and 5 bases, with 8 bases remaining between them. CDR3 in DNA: TGTGCCAGCAGCTTCCAGGGGAACAATGAGCAGTTCTTC. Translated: CASSFQGNNEQFF.

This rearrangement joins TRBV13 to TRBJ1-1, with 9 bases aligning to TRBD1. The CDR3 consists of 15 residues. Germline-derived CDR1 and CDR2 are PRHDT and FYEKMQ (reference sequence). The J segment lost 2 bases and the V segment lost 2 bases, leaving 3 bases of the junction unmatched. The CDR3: CASSLLTGGNTEAFF. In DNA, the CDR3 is TGTGCCAGCAGCTTACTAACAGGGGGCAACACTGAAGCTTTCTTT.

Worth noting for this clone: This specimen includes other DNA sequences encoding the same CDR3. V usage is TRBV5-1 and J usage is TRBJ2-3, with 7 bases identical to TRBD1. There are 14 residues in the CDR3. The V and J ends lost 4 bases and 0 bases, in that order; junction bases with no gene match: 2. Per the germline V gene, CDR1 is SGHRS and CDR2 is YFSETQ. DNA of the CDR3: TGCGCCAGCAGCCTGGGACAGAGCACAGATACGCAGTATTTT. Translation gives CASSLGQSTDTQYF. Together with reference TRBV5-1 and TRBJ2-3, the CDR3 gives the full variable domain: KAGVTQTPRYLIKTRGQQVTLSCSPISGHRSVSWYQQTPGQGLQFLFEYFSETQRNKGNFPGRFSGRQFSNSRSEMNVSTLELGDSALYLCASSLGQSTDTQYFGPGTRLTVL.

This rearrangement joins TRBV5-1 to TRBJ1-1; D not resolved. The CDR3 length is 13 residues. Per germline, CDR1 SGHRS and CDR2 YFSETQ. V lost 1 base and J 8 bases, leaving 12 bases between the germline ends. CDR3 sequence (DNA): TGCGCCAGCAGCTTGAGGTCCGGGATGGAAGCTTTCTTT. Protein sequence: CASSLRSGMEAFF.

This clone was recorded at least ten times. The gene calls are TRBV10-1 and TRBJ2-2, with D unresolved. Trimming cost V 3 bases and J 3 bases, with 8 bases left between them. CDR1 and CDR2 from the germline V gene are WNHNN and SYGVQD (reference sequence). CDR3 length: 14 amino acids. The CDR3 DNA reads TGCGCCAGCAGTGAAGCTGCCCACACCGGGGAGCTGTTTTTT. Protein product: CASSEAAHTGELFF.

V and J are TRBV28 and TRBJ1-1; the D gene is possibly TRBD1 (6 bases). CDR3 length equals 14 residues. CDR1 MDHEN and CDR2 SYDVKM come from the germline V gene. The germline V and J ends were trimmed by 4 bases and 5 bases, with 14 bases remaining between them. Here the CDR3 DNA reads TGTGCCAGCAGTTCCTCTCAGGGGTGGACTGAAGCTTTCTTT. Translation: CASSSSQGWTEAFF.

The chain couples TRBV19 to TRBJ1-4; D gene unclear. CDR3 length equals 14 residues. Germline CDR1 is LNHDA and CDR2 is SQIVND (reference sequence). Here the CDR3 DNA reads TGTGCTGACGGTTCTAGTGCAACTAATGAAAAACTGTTTTTT. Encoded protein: CADGSSATNEKLFF.

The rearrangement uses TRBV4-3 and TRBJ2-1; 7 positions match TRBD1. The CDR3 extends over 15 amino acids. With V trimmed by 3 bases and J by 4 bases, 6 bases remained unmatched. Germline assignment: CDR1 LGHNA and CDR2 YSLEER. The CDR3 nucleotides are TGCGCCAGCAGCCACGCCGGGACAGAATACAATGAGCAGTTCTTC. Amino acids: CASSHAGTEYNEQFF.

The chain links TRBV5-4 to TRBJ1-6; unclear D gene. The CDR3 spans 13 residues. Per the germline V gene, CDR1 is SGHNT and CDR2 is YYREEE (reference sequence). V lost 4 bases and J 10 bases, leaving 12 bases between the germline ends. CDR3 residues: CASSQDGSSPLHF. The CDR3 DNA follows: TGTGCCAGCAGCCAAGACGGGAGCTCACCCCTCCACTTT.

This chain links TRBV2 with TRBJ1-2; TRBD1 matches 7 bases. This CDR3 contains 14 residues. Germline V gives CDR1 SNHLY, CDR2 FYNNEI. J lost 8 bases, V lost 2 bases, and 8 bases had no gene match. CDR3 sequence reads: CASSEFGDSGGYTF. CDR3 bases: TGTGCCAGCAGTGAATTCGGGGACAGCGGCGGCTACACCTTC.

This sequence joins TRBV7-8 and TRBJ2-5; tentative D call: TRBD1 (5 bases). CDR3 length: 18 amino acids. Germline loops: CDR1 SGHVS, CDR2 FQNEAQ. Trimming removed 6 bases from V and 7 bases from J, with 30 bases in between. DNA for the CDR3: TGTGCCAGCAGTCGTATTAGGGGTGGCAGGGAACAAGAAGGGACCCAGTACTTC. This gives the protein CASSRIRGGREQEGTQYF.

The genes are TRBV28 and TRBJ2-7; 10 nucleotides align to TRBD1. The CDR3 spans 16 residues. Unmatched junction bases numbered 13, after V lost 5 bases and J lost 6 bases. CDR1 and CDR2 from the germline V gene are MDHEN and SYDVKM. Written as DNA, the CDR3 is TGTGCCAGCAGTCCCCGACCGGGGGACAGGGGTGGCGAGCAGTACTTC. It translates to CASSPRPGDRGGEQYF.

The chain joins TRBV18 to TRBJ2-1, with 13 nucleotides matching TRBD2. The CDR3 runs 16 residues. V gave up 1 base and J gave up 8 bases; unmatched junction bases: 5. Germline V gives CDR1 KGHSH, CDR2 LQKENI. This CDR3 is CASSPLGTSGVHEQFF. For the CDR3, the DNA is TGTGCCAGCTCACCACTCGGGACTAGCGGGGTCCATGAGCAGTTCTTC.

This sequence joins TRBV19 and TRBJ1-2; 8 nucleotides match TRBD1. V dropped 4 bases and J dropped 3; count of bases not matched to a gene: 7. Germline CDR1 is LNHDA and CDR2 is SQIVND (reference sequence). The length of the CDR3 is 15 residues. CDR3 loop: CASSRGQGIDYGYTF. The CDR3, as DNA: TGTGCCAGTAGTAGAGGACAGGGAATCGACTATGGCTACACCTTC. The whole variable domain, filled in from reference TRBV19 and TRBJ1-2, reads DGGITQSPKYLFRKEGQNVTLSCEQNLNHDAMYWYRQDPGQGLRLIYYSQIVNDFQKGDIAEGYSVSREKKESFPLTVTSAQKNPTAFYLCASSRGQGIDYGYTFGSGTRLTVV.

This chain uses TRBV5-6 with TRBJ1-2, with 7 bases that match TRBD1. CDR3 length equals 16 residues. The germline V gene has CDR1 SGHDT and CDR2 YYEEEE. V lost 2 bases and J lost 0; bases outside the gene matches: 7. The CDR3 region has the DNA TGTGCCAGCAGCTTACAGGGGCGTGGGGCTAACTATGGCTACACCTTC. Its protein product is CASSLQGRGANYGYTF. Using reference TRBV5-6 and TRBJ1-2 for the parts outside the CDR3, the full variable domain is DAGVTQSPTHLIKTRGQQVTLRCSPKSGHDTVSWYQQALGQGPQFIFQYYEEEERQRGNFPDRFSGHQFPNYSSELNVNALLLGDSALYLCASSLQGRGANYGYTFGSGTRLTVV.

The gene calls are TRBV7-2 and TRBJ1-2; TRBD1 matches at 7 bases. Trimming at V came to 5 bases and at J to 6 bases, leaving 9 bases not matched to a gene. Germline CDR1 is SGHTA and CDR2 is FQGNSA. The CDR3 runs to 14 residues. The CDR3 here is CASSGHRGGHGYTF. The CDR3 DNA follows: TGTGCCAGCAGCGGACACAGGGGAGGCCATGGCTACACCTTC. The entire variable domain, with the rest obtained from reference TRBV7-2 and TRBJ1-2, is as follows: GAGVSQSPSNKVTEKGKDVELRCDPISGHTALYWYRQSLGQGLEFLIYFQGNSAPDKSGLPSDRFSAERTGGSVSTLTIQRTQQEDSAVYLCASSGHRGGHGYTFGSGTRLTVV.

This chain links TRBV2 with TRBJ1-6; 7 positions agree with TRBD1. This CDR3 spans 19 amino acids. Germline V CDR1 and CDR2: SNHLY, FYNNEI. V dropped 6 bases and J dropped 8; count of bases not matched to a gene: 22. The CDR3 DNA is TGTGCCAGCAGCACCCTTTGGGACAGCTCCCGTTCCATCTATTCACCCCTCCACTTT. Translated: CASSTLWDSSRSIYSPLHF.

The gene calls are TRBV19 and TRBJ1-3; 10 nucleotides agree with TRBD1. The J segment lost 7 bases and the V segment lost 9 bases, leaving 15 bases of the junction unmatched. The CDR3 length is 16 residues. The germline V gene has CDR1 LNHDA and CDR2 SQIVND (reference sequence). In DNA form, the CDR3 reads TGTGCCAGGTTATGTATCCCTCCGGGACAGGGGAACACCATATATTTT. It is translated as CARLCIPPGQGNTIYF.

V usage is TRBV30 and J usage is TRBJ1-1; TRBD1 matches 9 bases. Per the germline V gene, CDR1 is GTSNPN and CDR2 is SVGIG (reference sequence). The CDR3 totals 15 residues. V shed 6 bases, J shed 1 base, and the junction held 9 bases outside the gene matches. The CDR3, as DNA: TGTGCCTGCCCTCAAGGGACAGGGAGGAACACTGAAGCTTTCTTT. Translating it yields CACPQGTGRNTEAFF.

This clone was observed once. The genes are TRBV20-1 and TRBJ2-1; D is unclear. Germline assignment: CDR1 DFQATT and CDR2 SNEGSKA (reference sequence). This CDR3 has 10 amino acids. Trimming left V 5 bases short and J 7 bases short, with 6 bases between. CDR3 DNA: TGCAGTGCTCGCGTGAATGAGCAGTTCTTC. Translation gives CSARVNEQFF.